This is a list of T cell receptor beta chains from one sample in a study of T cells in Graves' hyperthyroidism and ophthalmopathy. TCRdb called the multiplex PCR reads again in MiXCR, with one record for every CDR3 protein. The data contain 300,000 to 400,000 distinct CDR3 sequences, about a fifth of them singletons. Sequenced: blood. Receptor source: a man between 18 and 29 years old with Graves' ophthalmopathy. CDR3s include the opening cysteine and the closing phenylalanine or tryptophan. A D gene is named only where the DNA matches it firmly. Size is stated for part of the rows, as once, few or many counts, or as a class when the clone is expanded.

clone_size	d_call	j_call	v_call	cdr3_aa	cdr3_nt
many	NA	TRBJ2-3	TRBV20-1	CSADRDLFTDTQYF	TGCAGTGCTGACCGGGACTTGTTCACAGATACGCAGTATTTT
many	NA	TRBJ1-1	TRBV28	CASSLLGGNTEAFF	TGTGCCAGCAGTTTATTGGGTGGTAACACTGAAGCTTTCTTT
many	TRBD2	TRBJ2-5	TRBV5-5	CASSQGLAGGQETQYF	TGTGCCAGCAGCCAAGGACTAGCGGGGGGACAAGAGACCCAGTACTTC
many	NA	TRBJ1-1	TRBV7-9	CASSLLAANTEAFF	TGTGCCAGCAGCTTATTAGCTGCGAACACTGAAGCTTTCTTT
few	TRBD1	TRBJ2-7	TRBV6-5	CASSWRRGTYEQYF	TGTGCCAGCAGTTGGCGCAGGGGGACCTACGAGCAGTACTTC
NA	TRBD2	TRBJ2-2	TRBV5-4	CASRGREVTGELFF	TGCGCCAGCAGAGGCCGGGAGGTCACCGGGGAGCTGTTTTTT
many	TRBD1	TRBJ2-5	TRBV7-3	CASSPTGGLGETQYF	TGTGCCAGCAGCCCGACAGGGGGTTTAGGAGAGACCCAGTACTTC
few	NA	TRBJ2-7	TRBV19	CASSMRGTFYEQYF	TGTGCCAGTAGTATGCGGGGCACCTTCTACGAGCAGTACTTC
few	TRBD2	TRBJ2-2	TRBV12-3/TRBV12-4	CASGPRGGVGGELFF	TGTGCCAGCGGACCGCGGGGGGGCGTCGGCGGGGAGCTGTTTTTT
NA	NA	TRBJ2-1	TRBV14	CASSQHDEQFF	TGTGCCAGCAGCCAACACGATGAGCAGTTCTTC
NA	TRBD1	TRBJ1-2	TRBV6-7	CASSLQGRDGYTF	TGTGCCAGCAGTCTACAGGGGCGAGACGGCTACACCTTC
many	NA	TRBJ2-2	TRBV5-1	CASSPDAANTGELFF	TGCGCCAGCAGCCCGGACGCTGCGAACACCGGGGAGCTGTTTTTT
NA	NA	TRBJ1-2	TRBV12-3/TRBV12-4	CASSFSWDGYTF	TGTGCCAGCAGTTTTTCGTGGGATGGCTACACCTTC
many	TRBD1	TRBJ1-1	TRBV6-1	CASSTTGGTGTEAFF	TGTGCCAGCAGTACTACAGGGGGCACGGGCACTGAAGCTTTCTTT
NA	NA	TRBJ2-1	TRBV20-1	CSAEGDTQGIIF	TGCAGTGCCGAAGGGGATACTCAAGGAATTATCTTC
many	TRBD1	TRBJ1-5	TRBV7-9	CASSLGTGDQPQHF	TGTGCCAGCAGCTTGGGGACAGGGGATCAGCCCCAGCATTTT
NA	NA	TRBJ2-1	TRBV7-8	CASSTRRNEQFF	TGTGCCAGCAGCACCCGGCGAAATGAGCAGTTCTTC
NA	TRBD1	TRBJ1-5	TRBV20-1	CSARETGVGNQPQHF	TGCAGTGCTAGAGAGACAGGGGTAGGCAATCAGCCCCAGCATTTT
many	NA	TRBJ1-3	TRBV18	CASSPGQNSGNTIYF	TGTGCCAGCTCACCTGGACAGAACTCTGGAAACACCATATATTTT
many	TRBD2	TRBJ2-3	TRBV6-1	CASRTTSGGVADTQYF	TGTGCCAGCAGGACGACTAGCGGGGGGGTCGCAGATACGCAGTATTTT
few	NA	TRBJ2-5	TRBV13	CASSSRDGNSETQYF	TGTGCCAGCAGCTCCCGGGACGGAAATTCAGAGACCCAGTACTTC
many	TRBD1	TRBJ1-4	TRBV19	CASSSVGQLNEKLFF	TGTGCCAGTAGTTCCGTGGGACAGCTTAATGAAAAACTGTTTTTT
few	NA	TRBJ1-4	TRBV20-1	CSATETRFGDEKLFF	TGCAGTGCTACTGAAACCCGGTTTGGGGATGAAAAACTGTTTTTT
many	TRBD1	TRBJ2-7	TRBV6-1	CASSWDRGRYEQYF	TGTGCCAGCAGCTGGGACAGGGGGCGGTACGAGCAGTACTTC
many	NA	TRBJ2-7	TRBV12-3/TRBV12-4	CASSSPTGISYEQYF	TGTGCCAGCAGTTCCCCCACAGGGATTTCCTACGAGCAGTACTTC
few	NA	TRBJ1-5	TRBV19	CASSVGTARFTPQHF	TGTGCCAGTAGTGTTGGGACCGCCCGATTCACCCCCCAGCATTTT
few	TRBD1	TRBJ1-3	TRBV2	CARGTAGNTIYF	TGTGCCAGGGGGACAGCCGGAAACACCATATATTTT
NA	NA	TRBJ1-1	TRBV6-1	CASEVFFGGRNTEASF	TGTGCCAGCGAGGTGTTTTTTGGGGGAAGGAACACTGAAGCTTCCTTT
many	NA	TRBJ1-1	TRBV5-1	CASSPRPSVEAFF	TGCGCCAGCAGCCCCCGGCCTAGCGTTGAAGCTTTCTTT
NA	NA	TRBJ1-6	TRBV2	CASSRRAQDNSPLHF	TGTGCCAGCAGCCGACGGGCCCAGGATAATTCACCCCTCCACTTT
NA	TRBD1	TRBJ1-4	TRBV18	CASSGGQGEKLFF	TGTGCCAGCTCGGGCGGACAGGGAGAAAAACTGTTTTTT
NA	TRBD2	TRBJ2-6	TRBV7-2	CASSFLHPGLADSGANVLTF	TGTGCCAGCAGCTTCCTACACCCGGGACTAGCCGACTCTGGGGCCAACGTCCTGACTTTC
many	TRBD1	TRBJ1-1	TRBV12-3/TRBV12-4	CASSLGTGVAEAFF	TGTGCCAGCAGTTTAGGGACAGGGGTTGCTGAAGCTTTCTTT
NA	TRBD1	TRBJ2-5	TRBV2	CASTGQGAQETQYF	TGTGCCAGCACAGGACAGGGAGCTCAAGAGACCCAGTACTTC
many	NA	TRBJ2-3	TRBV6-2/TRBV6-3	CASSYSGRTTDTQYF	TGTGCCAGCAGTTACTCGGGTAGGACCACAGATACGCAGTATTTT
NA	TRBD1	TRBJ2-7	TRBV6-1	CASSRGTGYEQYF	TGTGCCAGCAGTCGCGGGACAGGTTACGAGCAGTACTTC
many	NA	TRBJ1-5	TRBV29-1	CSVVKGEGQPQHF	TGCAGCGTTGTCAAGGGGGAAGGTCAGCCCCAGCATTTT
many	NA	TRBJ1-2	TRBV2	CASSGEVGYGYTF	TGTGCCAGCAGTGGTGAGGTTGGCTATGGCTACACCTTC
NA	NA	TRBJ2-5	TRBV7-9	CASSTRQGGGETQYF	TGTGCCAGCAGCACCAGACAGGGAGGAGGAGAGACCCAGTACTTC
many	NA	TRBJ2-5	TRBV2	CASSVGRAGETQYF	TGTGCCAGCAGTGTCGGTCGGGCGGGGGAGACCCAGTACTTC
NA	NA	TRBJ2-1	TRBV12-3/TRBV12-4	CASSVRDANYNEQFF	TGTGCCAGCAGTGTCCGGGACGCCAACTACAATGAGCAGTTCTTC
many	TRBD2	TRBJ2-7	TRBV2	CASSRTRPEDEQYF	TGTGCCAGCAGTCGGACTAGGCCCGAAGACGAGCAGTACTTC
many	NA	TRBJ2-6	TRBV6-2/TRBV6-3	CASSYSSGANVLTF	TGTGCCAGCAGTTACAGCTCTGGGGCCAACGTCCTGACTTTC
few	TRBD2	TRBJ2-1	TRBV5-1	CASSYLAGGFENEQFF	TGCGCCAGCAGCTACCTAGCGGGGGGCTTCGAGAATGAGCAGTTCTTC
many	NA	TRBJ2-7	TRBV20-1	CSARDSGYEQYF	TGCAGTGCTAGAGACTCAGGCTACGAGCAGTACTTC
many	NA	TRBJ2-7	TRBV20-1	CSARDPSGTASYEQHF	TGCAGTGCTAGAGATCCTTCCGGGACGGCCTCCTACGAGCAGCACTTC
many	NA	TRBJ1-1	TRBV5-1	CASSLATVATEAFF	TGCGCCAGCAGCTTGGCAACGGTGGCCACTGAAGCTTTCTTT
many	NA	TRBJ1-5	TRBV3-1	CASSRDYYGNQPQHF	TGTGCCAGCAGCCGCGACTACTATGGCAATCAGCCCCAGCATTTT
many	NA	TRBJ1-2	TRBV20-1	CSARKGVYGYTF	TGCAGTGCTCGGAAGGGTGTCTATGGCTACACCTTC
few	TRBD2	TRBJ2-7	TRBV9	CASSPTGTSRYEQYF	TGTGCCAGCAGCCCCACCGGGACTAGTAGGTACGAGCAGTACTTC
few	NA	TRBJ2-5	TRBV3-1	CASSLQVVETQYF	TGTGCCAGCAGCCTCCAGGTCGTAGAGACCCAGTACTTC
many	NA	TRBJ2-1	TRBV3-1	CASGLRQGRDEQFF	TGTGCCAGCGGCCTCCGACAGGGGAGGGATGAGCAGTTCTTC
many	NA	TRBJ1-1	TRBV3-1	CASSAGTQGTEAFF	TGTGCCAGCAGTGCCGGGACCCAGGGCACTGAAGCTTTCTTT
many	NA	TRBJ1-1	TRBV2	CASRAEGQANTEAFF	TGTGCCAGCAGAGCGGAAGGGCAGGCGAACACTGAAGCTTTCTTT
many	NA	TRBJ2-1	TRBV3-1	CASSQMSGEQFF	TGTGCCAGCAGCCAAATGAGCGGGGAGCAGTTCTTC